These T cell receptor beta chains were read from a single sample in a study of response to subunit inactivated influenza vaccine. TCRdb independently ran MiXCR on the RT-PCR reads; one entry per CDR3 protein. In the table there are a few hundred thousand distinct CDR3 sequences, over 9% of which are singletons. These sequences were also reported in another study, on T cells expressing NK-cell markers.

Sequencing was performed on PBMCs from blood, taken on the day of vaccination. The source of these receptors is a man aged 45-65 years who received an inactivated influenza vaccine. Both conserved end residues are part of each CDR3. Fields, in order: V gene, CDR3 protein.

TRBV4-3 | CASSQDWGATDLYF
TRBV11-2 | CASSPTSGSSETQYF
TRBV30 | CAWSLGSSSYEQYF
TRBV29-1 | CSVVRRTYNEQFF
TRBV29-1 | CSVVFRLAGEGGTQYF
TRBV4-2 | CASSQDYGTVSYEQYF
TRBV20-1 | CSARVLAGVETQYF
TRBV4-3 | CASSQEILIIEQFF
TRBV27 | CASSFMGSREKLFF
TRBV29-1 | CSVGGSGRTYNEQFF
TRBV27 | CASSLRAEHRYEQYF
TRBV28 | CASSFQGEGDEQYF
TRBV20-1 | CSAQDRVYTGELFF
TRBV6-5 | CASSSFPAGTSTDTQYF
TRBV20-1 | CSARYGSLGNEQFF
TRBV13 | CASSLGIEQYF
TRBV15 | CATSRDRVDTGELFF
TRBV6-2/TRBV6-3 | CASLGYSNQPQHF
TRBV5-1 | CASSLEGRLNDAFF
TRBV10-3 | CAISDQIPGLPTGELFF
TRBV6-2/TRBV6-3 | CASSYPGRSLRDTEAFF
TRBV20-1 | CSAATQVGGGYTF
TRBV6-2/TRBV6-3 | CASSYSISAEAFF
TRBV28 | CASRSAGNTDTQYF
TRBV5-1 | CASSLPGGDTGELFF
TRBV4-3 | CASSQDLAWTSLGYEQYF
TRBV7-2 | CAQAGTSAGTQYF
TRBV19 | CASSDRTVSYEQYF
TRBV15 | CATRGPGGTGELFF
TRBV7-9 | CASSFRAEGNKYEQYF
TRBV9 | CASSVGDRSKANYGYTF
TRBV6-5 | CASSYGGANYYEQYF
TRBV20-1 | CSATHGGRYSYEQYF
TRBV7-9 | CASSSRRVEEKLFF
TRBV29-1 | CSVESDRGYEQYF
TRBV19 | CASSIPGLAGWNEQFF
TRBV6-2/TRBV6-3 | CASSYSGLVSYNEQFF
TRBV10-3 | CAIMSRQTVPNEQFF
TRBV20-1 | CSARVEGNYGYTF
TRBV4-2 | CASSQPDRGPEAFF
TRBV20-1 | CSATDPTQYF
TRBV20-1 | CSASPGTFTDTQYF
TRBV5-1 | CASSFSTGGANVLTF
TRBV6-2/TRBV6-3 | CASSLTGVYSNQPQHF
TRBV20-1 | CSARDLGQGYEQFF
TRBV30 | CAWSGRGATYEQYF
TRBV5-6 | CASSLAGRGFSTDTQYF
TRBV9 | CASSVGSPAANIQYF
TRBV12-3/TRBV12-4 | CASRRQGFGTEAFF
TRBV5-6 | CASSSKTGVGGANVLTF
TRBV5-6 | CASSLWGIGINSPLHF
TRBV4-3 | CASSRISPANTEAFF
TRBV7-2 | CASSLVPDRVKTQYF
TRBV29-1 | CSVGEQNSPLHF
TRBV5-1 | CASSLVAQGNTGELFF
TRBV20-1 | CSATDMTTNEKLFF
TRBV11-2 | CASSLDLGGEQYF
TRBV28 | CASSFPGQGATEQFF
TRBV20-1 | CSALREPNTGELFF